In this sample, the clone carrying this TCR beta chain turned up many times. Its antigen is not known. These data belong to a study of T cells in Graves' hyperthyroidism and ophthalmopathy. General study findings and limits: Most expanded thyroid clonotypes above 0.001 also appeared in blood.

The source material, RNA transcripts, was used to amplify TCR beta CDR3 regions. Using the HTBI primer set, a first-round RT-PCR was run on the TCR CDR3. MiXCR, applied by TCRdb to the multiplex PCR reads, yields one record per CDR3 protein. The repertoire has 250,000 to 300,000 distinct CDR3 sequences, 13% of them found once; the top ten carry 7.8%. The CDR3 has 15 amino acids. The V gene's germline CDR1 is SGHVS and CDR2 FNYEAQ. The ends were cut back, 0 bases at V and 5 bases at J, with 12 bases in the middle. Patients aged 18 to 65 with hyperthyroidism were newly diagnosed, with duration under 2 months. A patient was excluded if there was uncontrolled infection, other autoimmune disease, pregnancy or lactation.

The receptor's source is a woman in her thirties with Graves' hyperthyroidism that later progressed to Graves' ophthalmopathy. The source material was blood. The rearrangement uses TRBV7-6 and TRBJ2-3; possibly TRBD2 for D (6 bases). CDR3 DNA: TGTGCCAGCAGCTTAGCTGCGGGGACCTTAGATACGCAGTATTTT. Translated: CASSLAAGTLDTQYF.